This T cell receptor beta chain was observed in a study of neoadjuvant anti-PD-1 for oral cavity cancer. Measured with immunoSEQ multiplex PCR; TCRdb has only the in-frame clones, and not every one. In the table there are approximately 35,000 clones, about 87% of which are singletons. The CDR3 extends over 16 amino acids. V was clipped by 7 bases and J by 2 bases; unmatched bases: 14. Germline V lookup: CDR1 KGHSH, CDR2 LQKENI. This receptor was identified in a person aged 35-79 years with oral cavity squamous cell carcinoma. The sequences come from PBMCs, collected before nivolumab (anti-PD-1) treatment. J is TRBJ2-7 and V is TRBV18, with 7 bases identical to TRBD1. Here the CDR3 DNA reads TGTGCCAGCTTCCCGGACAGGATTGTAAATCCCTACGAGCAGTACTTC. This sequence encodes CASFPDRIVNPYEQYF. Supplemented by reference TRBV18 and TRBJ2-7, the full variable domain reads NAGVMQNPRHLVRRRGQEARLRCSPMKGHSHVYWYRQLPEEGLKFMVYLQKENIIDESGMPKERFSAEFPKEGPSILRIQQVVRGDSAAYFCASFPDRIVNPYEQYFGPGTRLTVT.